This is a list of T cell receptor beta chains from one sample in a study of beta chain features in type 1 diabetes. Here immunoSEQ multiplex PCR was the method, and the copy in TCRdb shows in-frame clones only, minus some. The sample contains roughly 150,000 clones, 11% of which appear only once. Sequenced sample: central memory CD4+ T cells from blood. The receptors come from a man younger than 35 in good health. Both conserved end residues are part of each CDR3. A D gene is named only where the DNA matches it firmly. The size of a clone is reported for some rows only, either as once, few or many, or as a class for expanded clones.

d_call: TRBD1; clone_size: few; v_call: TRBV28; j_call: TRBJ2-7; cdr3_aa: CASSERGREQYF; cdr3_nt: TGTGCCAGCAGTGAAAGGGGGCGGGAGCAGTACTTC
d_call: TRBD1; clone_size: -; v_call: TRBV6-5; j_call: TRBJ2-7; cdr3_aa: CASSSQGYEQYF; cdr3_nt: TGTGCCAGCTCGTCACAGGGGTACGAGCAGTACTTC
d_call: -; clone_size: few; v_call: TRBV4-1; j_call: TRBJ1-3; cdr3_aa: CASSRQDRINSGNTIYF; cdr3_nt: TGCGCCAGCAGCCGACAAGATAGGATCAACTCTGGAAACACCATATATTTT
d_call: -; clone_size: -; v_call: TRBV7-8; j_call: TRBJ1-2; cdr3_aa: CASSFRDGLYGYTF; cdr3_nt: TGTGCCAGCAGCTTCCGGGACGGACTCTATGGCTACACCTTC
d_call: -; clone_size: -; v_call: TRBV7-3; j_call: TRBJ1-1; cdr3_aa: CASSLGYPGMNTEAFF; cdr3_nt: TGTGCCAGCAGCTTAGGATACCCAGGGATGAACACTGAAGCTTTCTTT
d_call: TRBD1; clone_size: -; v_call: TRBV7-7; j_call: TRBJ1-4; cdr3_aa: CASSDGTGNEKLFF; cdr3_nt: TGTGCCAGCAGCGATGGGACAGGCAATGAAAAACTGTTTTTT
d_call: -; clone_size: few; v_call: TRBV29-1; j_call: TRBJ2-2; cdr3_aa: CSAGGSGELFF; cdr3_nt: TGCAGCGCCGGGGGTTCCGGGGAGCTGTTTTTT
d_call: TRBD1; clone_size: -; v_call: TRBV30; j_call: TRBJ2-7; cdr3_aa: CAWSVEGAGQYF; cdr3_nt: TGTGCCTGGAGTGTAGAGGGGGCAGGGCAGTACTTC
d_call: -; clone_size: many; v_call: TRBV7-9; j_call: TRBJ1-1; cdr3_aa: CASSSQGNTEAFF; cdr3_nt: TGTGCCAGCAGCTCACAGGGGAACACTGAAGCTTTCTTT
d_call: -; clone_size: -; v_call: TRBV18; j_call: TRBJ2-2; cdr3_aa: CASSPEVNTGELFF; cdr3_nt: TGTGCCAGCTCACCAGAGGTCAACACCGGGGAGCTGTTTTTT
d_call: TRBD2; clone_size: few; v_call: TRBV7-3; j_call: TRBJ2-1; cdr3_aa: CASSRLAGRWDEQFF; cdr3_nt: TGTGCCAGCAGCAGACTAGCGGGAAGGTGGGATGAGCAGTTCTTC
d_call: -; clone_size: -; v_call: TRBV5-4; j_call: TRBJ2-5; cdr3_aa: CASSLFGTVGGKTQYF; cdr3_nt: TGTGCCAGCAGCTTGTTTGGTACAGTCGGAGGAAAGACCCAGTACTTC
d_call: -; clone_size: -; v_call: TRBV27; j_call: TRBJ2-3; cdr3_aa: CASSFSDTQYF; cdr3_nt: TGTGCCAGCAGTTTTTCTGATACGCAGTATTTT
d_call: TRBD2; clone_size: few; v_call: TRBV30; j_call: TRBJ2-5; cdr3_aa: CAWSVGGGQETQYF; cdr3_nt: TGTGCCTGGAGTGTAGGCGGGGGACAAGAGACCCAGTACTTC
d_call: -; clone_size: few; v_call: TRBV5-5; j_call: TRBJ1-1; cdr3_aa: CASSLVMNTEAFF; cdr3_nt: TGTGCCAGCAGCTTGGTTATGAACACTGAAGCTTTCTTT
d_call: -; clone_size: few; v_call: TRBV5-1; j_call: TRBJ2-3; cdr3_aa: CASSLGRASTDTQYF; cdr3_nt: TGCGCCAGCAGCTTGGGCAGGGCTAGCACAGATACGCAGTATTTT
d_call: -; clone_size: -; v_call: TRBV21-1; j_call: TRBJ1-1; cdr3_aa: CASSKQRGVVRNTEAFF; cdr3_nt: TGTGCCAGCAGCAAACAAAGGGGTGTAGTCCGGAACACTGAAGCTTTCTTT
d_call: -; clone_size: few; v_call: TRBV7-8; j_call: TRBJ2-7; cdr3_aa: CASSLGGTYEQYF; cdr3_nt: TGTGCCAGCAGCTTGGGGGGTACCTACGAGCAGTACTTC
d_call: -; clone_size: -; v_call: TRBV30; j_call: TRBJ2-6; cdr3_aa: CAWKRSGANVLTF; cdr3_nt: TGTGCCTGGAAAAGATCTGGGGCCAACGTCCTGACTTTC
d_call: -; clone_size: -; v_call: TRBV7-6; j_call: TRBJ1-1; cdr3_aa: CASSLQGSTEAFF; cdr3_nt: TGTGCCAGCAGCTTACAGGGATCCACTGAAGCTTTCTTT
d_call: TRBD2; clone_size: -; v_call: TRBV29-1; j_call: TRBJ2-7; cdr3_aa: CSVLVTSGGSYEQYF; cdr3_nt: TGCAGCGTTTTAGTGACTAGCGGAGGATCGTACGAGCAGTACTTC
d_call: TRBD1; clone_size: few; v_call: TRBV30; j_call: TRBJ1-2; cdr3_aa: CAWRGQSNYGYTF; cdr3_nt: TGTGCCTGGAGGGGACAGTCTAACTATGGCTACACCTTC
d_call: -; clone_size: -; v_call: TRBV1; j_call: TRBJ2-7; cdr3_aa: CTSSRASGGCLAGISYEQYF; cdr3_nt: TGCACCAGCAGCCGCGCTTCAGGAGGATGTCTAGCGGGGATCTCCTACGAGCAGTACTTC
d_call: TRBD1; clone_size: many; v_call: TRBV28; j_call: TRBJ1-5; cdr3_aa: CASATGGGNQPQHF; cdr3_nt: TGTGCCAGCGCGACAGGGGGGGGCAATCAGCCCCAGCATTTT
d_call: TRBD1; clone_size: -; v_call: TRBV4-1; j_call: TRBJ1-1; cdr3_aa: CASSQYQGARGTEAFF; cdr3_nt: TGCGCCAGCAGCCAATACCAGGGGGCTAGGGGAACTGAAGCTTTCTTT
d_call: TRBD2; clone_size: few; v_call: TRBV5-6; j_call: TRBJ2-3; cdr3_aa: CASSLFVTSAGGIADTQYF; cdr3_nt: TGTGCCAGCAGCTTGTTCGTTACCTCAGCGGGGGGGATCGCAGATACGCAGTATTTT
d_call: TRBD1; clone_size: -; v_call: TRBV5-1; j_call: TRBJ1-4; cdr3_aa: CASSEGQGSEKLFF; cdr3_nt: TGCGCCAGCAGCGAAGGACAGGGAAGCGAAAAACTGTTTTTT
d_call: TRBD2; clone_size: few; v_call: TRBV7-9; j_call: TRBJ2-3; cdr3_aa: CASSPRREAAADTQYF; cdr3_nt: TGTGCCAGCAGCCCCAGGCGGGAGGCCGCGGCAGATACGCAGTATTTT
d_call: -; clone_size: -; v_call: TRBV6-1; j_call: TRBJ1-1; cdr3_aa: CASSRGTEAFF; cdr3_nt: TGTGCCAGCAGTCGAGGCACTGAAGCTTTCTTT
d_call: TRBD1; clone_size: -; v_call: TRBV30; j_call: TRBJ2-3; cdr3_aa: CAWRDDRVDTQYF; cdr3_nt: TGTGCCTGGAGGGATGACAGGGTCGATACGCAGTATTTT
d_call: -; clone_size: few; v_call: TRBV6-5; j_call: TRBJ2-3; cdr3_aa: CASQWRTSTDTQYF; cdr3_nt: TGTGCCAGCCAATGGCGGACCTCCACAGATACGCAGTATTTT
d_call: -; clone_size: -; v_call: TRBV11-3; j_call: TRBJ2-1; cdr3_aa: CASSFPPALEQFF; cdr3_nt: TGTGCCAGCAGCTTCCCCCCTGCCCTTGAGCAGTTCTTC
d_call: TRBD2; clone_size: -; v_call: TRBV7-9; j_call: TRBJ2-1; cdr3_aa: CASSPTSGGRNEQFF; cdr3_nt: TGTGCCAGCAGCCCGACTAGCGGAGGGCGCAATGAGCAGTTCTTC
d_call: -; clone_size: few; v_call: TRBV28; j_call: TRBJ1-1; cdr3_aa: CASRRGEMNTEAFF; cdr3_nt: TGTGCCAGCAGAAGAGGGGAAATGAACACTGAAGCTTTCTTT
d_call: TRBD1; clone_size: few; v_call: TRBV7-2; j_call: TRBJ2-2; cdr3_aa: CASSTPQGGLGTGELFF; cdr3_nt: TGTGCCAGCAGCACACCCCAAGGGGGCCTCGGCACCGGGGAGCTGTTTTTT